These 14 T cell receptor beta chains share one sample of origin, sequenced in a study of Graves' ophthalmopathy and Graves' hyperthyroidism. Transcripts of RNA were the source for amplifying TCR beta CDR3 regions. HTBI primers were employed in first-round RT-PCR, then a second-round multiplex PCR followed. One entry per CDR3 protein, called by TCRdb with MiXCR from the multiplex PCR reads. Of over a million distinct CDR3 sequences in the sample, about 35% were seen once. Sequencing input: peripheral blood or thyroid tissue (not recorded which). These receptors all come from an adult man with Graves' hyperthyroidism.

This chain connects TRBV7-2 to TRBJ1-4; perhaps TRBD1 as D (5 bases). Between the trimmed V and J ends, which lost 7 bases and 7 bases, there was a span of 16 bases. The CDR3 is 14 residues long. The germline gives CDR1 SGHTA, CDR2 FQGNSA. The CDR3 loop is CASTKQATFEKLFF. DNA of the CDR3: TGTGCCAGCACCAAACAGGCAACTTTTGAAAAACTGTTTTTT.

This clonotype was recorded a few times. The V and J genes are TRBV20-1 and TRBJ2-7, with a possible D match to TRBD1 (6 bases). Trimming took off 5 bases at V and 0 bases at J, with 14 bases between the two ends. The CDR3 runs 14 residues. The germline gives CDR1 DFQATT, CDR2 SNEGSKA (reference sequence). CDR3 in amino acids: CSAGYRASSYEQYF. For the CDR3, the DNA is TGCAGTGCTGGGTACAGGGCCAGCTCCTACGAGCAGTACTTC.

The V gene is TRBV9, the J gene TRBJ2-7; 13 bases fit TRBD2. The CDR3 runs to 15 residues. Trimming cost V 4 bases and J 7 bases; bases outside gene matches: 8. Germline V gives CDR1 SGDLS, CDR2 YYNGEE. This CDR3 reads CASSSGLAGMGEQYF. In DNA form, the CDR3 reads TGTGCCAGCAGCTCGGGACTAGCGGGAATGGGAGAGCAGTACTTC. Based on the CDR3 plus reference TRBV9 and TRBJ2-7, the full variable domain is DSGVTQTPKHLITATGQRVTLRCSPRSGDLSVYWYQQSLDQGLQFLIQYYNGEERAKGNILERFSAQQFPDLHSELNLSSLELGDSALYFCASSSGLAGMGEQYFGPGTRLTVT.

This clonotype came up many times. V gene TRBV6-6 combines with J gene TRBJ2-5; 8 bases match TRBD2. V was pared by 2 bases and J by 4 bases, with 9 bases of the junction left unmatched. The CDR3 totals 16 residues. In germline, CDR1 is MNHNY, CDR2 SVGAGI (reference sequence). Here the CDR3 reads CASSYRTSRSGETQYF. CDR3 nucleotides: TGTGCCAGCAGTTACAGGACTAGCCGAAGCGGAGAGACCCAGTACTTC.

On this clonotype: Compared with germline, one end of the junction differs, possibly owing to a read error. This chain joins TRBV10-3 and TRBJ2-2, with TRBD1 identical over 8 bases. The CDR3 is 17 residues long. Germline CDR1 and CDR2: ENHRY and SYGVKD. For the CDR3, the DNA is TGTGCCAGCAGTGACTCCGGGCAGGGGGCTGTTACCGGGGAGCTGTTTTTT. Residues: CASSDSGQGAVTGELFF.

With regard to this clonotype: A much larger clone sits a single nucleotide away, making a read error possible. The chain couples TRBV7-9 to TRBJ1-3; D ambiguous. Germline V CDR1 and CDR2: SEHNR, FQNEAQ (reference sequence). The length of the CDR3 is 16 residues. The CDR3 region is CASSLDLGYSGNTICF. CDR3 DNA: TGTGCCAGCAGCTTAGACTTAGGATACTCTGGAAACACCATATGTTTT.

This clonotype has ten or more counts. The chain has TRBV19 and TRBJ1-6, with D possibly matching TRBD1 (6 bases). The germline V gene encodes CDR1 LNHDA and CDR2 SQIVND (reference sequence). The CDR3 runs to 14 residues. V gave up 6 bases and J gave up 10 bases, with 16 bases separating them. Written as DNA, the CDR3 is TGTGCCAGTAGACCCCAACAGGGAGAATCACCCCTCCACTTT. Amino acid sequence: CASRPQQGESPLHF. Full variable domain (remainder filled in from reference TRBV19 and TRBJ1-6): DGGITQSPKYLFRKEGQNVTLSCEQNLNHDAMYWYRQDPGQGLRLIYYSQIVNDFQKGDIAEGYSVSREKKESFPLTVTSAQKNPTAFYLCASRPQQGESPLHFGNGTRLTVT.

This clonotype occurred many times. The V gene is TRBV4-1, the J gene TRBJ1-1, with 7 bases that match TRBD1. After removal of 3 bases from V and 4 bases from J, the junction contained 2 bases not matched to a gene. Germline-derived CDR1 and CDR2 are MGHRA and YSYEKL. This CDR3 comprises 13 residues. CDR3 DNA sequence: TGCGCCAGCAGCCAGACAGGGAGCACTGAAGCTTTCTTT. It codes for CASSQTGSTEAFF.

This clonotype was counted between two and nine times. The J gene is TRBJ1-3, the V gene TRBV14; no clear D. Germline values: CDR1 SGHDN, CDR2 FVKESK. The V end lost 4 bases, the J end lost 0 bases, and 10 bases lay between the germline ends. The CDR3 runs 15 residues. Here the CDR3 DNA reads TGTGCCAGCAGCCCAGTCGGGCCCTCTGGAAACACCATATATTTT. This sequence encodes CASSPVGPSGNTIYF.

This clonotype was observed at least ten times. V usage is TRBV7-8 and J usage is TRBJ1-5, with D perhaps TRBD1 (6 bases). The V end was cut by 0 bases, the J end by 1 base, with 13 bases between. This CDR3 has 17 amino acids. Germline CDR1 reads SGHVS; CDR2 reads FQNEAQ. This CDR3 is CASSLALPDSSNQPQHF. CDR3 bases: TGTGCCAGCAGCTTAGCCTTGCCGGACAGCAGCAATCAGCCCCAGCATTTT.

This clonotype was picked up many times. The chain employs TRBV5-1 and TRBJ1-1; 7 bases match TRBD1. CDR1 SGHRS and CDR2 YFSETQ come from the germline V gene. The CDR3 is made up of 14 amino acids. The V segment lost 7 bases and the J segment 7 bases; nucleotides outside the gene matches: 13. CDR3 sequence: CASGLFGTDDEAFF. The CDR3 coding sequence is TGCGCCAGCGGCCTCTTCGGGACAGATGATGAAGCTTTCTTT. The entire variable domain, with the rest obtained from reference TRBV5-1 and TRBJ1-1, is as follows: KAGVTQTPRYLIKTRGQQVTLSCSPISGHRSVSWYQQTPGQGLQFLFEYFSETQRNKGNFPGRFSGRQFSNSRSEMNVSTLELGDSALYLCASGLFGTDDEAFFGQGTRLTVV.

The chain joins TRBV7-2 to TRBJ2-5; TRBD2 is a possible D gene (8 bases). Per the germline V gene, CDR1 is SGHTA and CDR2 is FQGNSA. The V gene lost 1 base and the J gene lost 4 bases, with 13 bases spanning the gap. This CDR3 has 15 residues. The CDR3 coding sequence is TGTGCCAGCAGCTTAGAGGGGGCGGGGGGAGAGACCCAGTACTTC. Protein product: CASSLEGAGGETQYF.

As for this clonotype: This may arise from a read error, as a much more abundant clone is one base away. In nucleotides, the CDR3 is TGTGCCAGGAGCTTAGAACTAGCGGGGGCCTACGAGCAGTACTTC. It translates to CARSLELAGAYEQYF. V gene TRBV7-2 combines with J gene TRBJ2-7, with 11 nucleotides matching TRBD2. The CDR3 has 15 amino acids. CDR1 and CDR2 from the germline V gene are SGHTA and FQGNSA.

This clonotype showed up many times. The chain links TRBV20-1 to TRBJ1-2; D ambiguous. From germline, CDR1 is DFQATT and CDR2 SNEGSKA (reference sequence). The CDR3 covers 13 residues. The CDR3 loop is CRVSVSGNYGYTF. Written as DNA, the CDR3 is TGCAGGGTTAGCGTTAGCGGTAACTATGGCTACACCTTC.